Sequencing of this T cell receptor beta chain was carried out in a study of blood T cell repertoires in COVID-19. Turning to the study itself: Acute and convalescent COVID-19 specimens originated in the United States, Italy and Spain. Sources were T cells, B-cell-depleted T cells, or PBMCs; the material itself was cDNA or gDNA.

Authors' data handling: The assay estimated nucleated cells by amplifying reference gene primers. Generated by immunoSEQ multiplex PCR, the TCRdb table keeps only in-frame clones and is missing some. The DNA was the basis for D and trimming; V, J and clone size are from that table. The sample has about 36,000 clones, approximately 80% seen once. The sample comprised peripheral blood. This sequence originates from a man aged 55-75 years with active COVID-19.

As DNA, the CDR3 is TGCAGCGTGCTTCGGACAGGGGGAGGCTACACCTTC. Residues: CSVLRTGGGYTF. The rearrangement uses TRBV29-1 and TRBJ1-2; 10 nucleotides match TRBD1. This CDR3 comprises 12 residues. Germline CDR1 and CDR2: SQVTM and ANQGSEA. V shed 6 bases and J 8 bases; nucleotides not matched to a gene: 6.